One sample yielded the 24 T cell receptor beta chains listed below, sequenced in a study of blood T cell repertoires in COVID-19 (TCRdb year 2020). Library preparation employed the immunoSEQ multiplex PCR assay. Not all clones reach the TCRdb copy of this immuneACCESS table, which keeps in-frame sequences only. Checked studies attribute under half of the gap to unresolved V genes and leave the rest unexplained. The sample yields about 98,000 clones; roughly 82% were counted once. The top ten clonotypes cover roughly a tenth of the sample. Sequencing was performed on peripheral blood. All receptors derive from an older man with active or convalescent COVID-19.

In regard to this clone: No DNA is shown, since the ends of the CDR3 on it are uncertain; the CDR3 is the one TCRdb lists. This chain links TRBV21-1 with TRBJ2-3; the listed D gene, TRBD2, was not tested against the DNA. TRBV21-1 is annotated as a pseudogene. The CDR3 has 21 residues if both end residues are counted. CDR3 amino acids: CASSMWASGALIRASTDTQYF.

This clone was recorded once. The V and J genes are TRBV5-1 and TRBJ2-3; D perhaps matches TRBD1 (7 bases). Between the trimmed V and J ends, which lost 4 bases and 0 bases, there was a span of 12 bases. CDR3 length equals 15 residues. The germline V gene has CDR1 SGHRS and CDR2 YFSETQ. The CDR3: CASSPRGASTDTQYF. CDR3 coding DNA: TGCGCCAGCAGCCCCAGGGGGGCTAGCACAGATACGCAGTATTTT.

The chain carries TRBV5-8 and TRBJ1-4; no definite D call. The CDR3 loop spans 15 amino acids. Looked up from germline, CDR1 is SGHTS and CDR2 is YDEGEE. The V and J ends lost 0 bases and 13 bases respectively, with 19 bases between them. In DNA form, the CDR3 reads TGTGCCAGCAGCTTGGCCCGCCTCAGAAGCCGAGGACTGTTTTTT. Protein product: CASSLARLRSRGLFF. Variable domain in full (rest from reference TRBV5-8 and TRBJ1-4): EAGVTQSPTHLIKTRGQQATLRCSPISGHTSVYWYQQALGLGLQFLLWYDEGEERNRGNFPPRFSGRQFPNYSSELNVNALELEDSALYLCASSLARLRSRGLFFGSGTQLSVL.

The V and J genes are TRBV10-2 and TRBJ1-2; TRBD1 is a possible D gene (6 bases). This CDR3 has 12 residues. Looked up from germline, CDR1 is WSHSY and CDR2 is SAAADI. The ends were cut back, 8 bases at V and 6 bases at J, with 13 bases in the middle. CDR3 sequence reads: CASEGRGNGYTF. In nucleotides, the CDR3 is TGCGCCAGCGAGGGCAGGGGCAATGGCTACACCTTC.

The rearrangement uses TRBV19 and TRBJ1-6; no clear D. This CDR3 is built from 14 residues. V was clipped by 4 bases and J by 10 bases, with 14 bases between them. Germline V gives CDR1 LNHDA, CDR2 SQIVND (reference sequence). In nucleotides, the CDR3 is TGTGCCAGTAGTAAGGATAAAAACGGGTCACCCCTCCACTTT. This codes for CASSKDKNGSPLHF.

This clone occurred a few times. The DNA for the CDR3 is TGTGCCAGCAGCCCCGGGACAGAGCTTGAAGCTTTCTTT. Amino acids: CASSPGTELEAFF. The V gene is TRBV3-1 (or the pseudogene TRBV3-2), the J gene TRBJ1-1; TRBD1 matches at 7 bases. Germline V gives CDR1 LGHDT, CDR2 YNNKEL (reference sequence). The J segment lost 7 bases and the V segment lost 4 bases, leaving 6 bases of the junction unmatched. The CDR3 length is 13 residues.

This clone was seen only once. This chain joins TRBV5-4 and TRBJ2-1; 8 bases align to TRBD2. The CDR3 runs 15 residues. Germline CDR1 and CDR2: SGHNT and YYREEE (reference sequence). Losses at the gene ends were 2 bases for V and 2 bases for J; bases not matched to a gene: 3. Here the CDR3 DNA reads TGTGCCAGCAGCTTAGGAGCGGGGGCCTACAATGAGCAGTTCTTC. Translating it yields CASSLGAGAYNEQFF.

This chain joins TRBV7-2 and TRBJ2-7; 13 bases fit TRBD2. The V gene end was trimmed by 5 bases and the J gene end by 1 base; junction bases not matched to a gene: 2. Germline loops: CDR1 SGHTA, CDR2 FQGNSA. The CDR3 has 15 residues. This CDR3 reads CASSTTSGGSYEQYF. The CDR3 DNA follows: TGTGCCAGCAGCACGACTAGCGGGGGGTCCTACGAGCAGTACTTC.

The chain joins TRBV4-1 to TRBJ2-3; 7 bases fit TRBD1. CDR1 and CDR2 (germline): MGHRA, YSYEKL. This CDR3 spans 18 amino acids. V lost 2 bases to trimming and J lost 0 bases; unmatched junction nucleotides: 11. CDR3 protein: CASSQILTGPASTDTQYF. The CDR3 nucleotides read TGCGCCAGCAGCCAAATCCTGACAGGGCCCGCTAGCACAGATACGCAGTATTTT.

The chain couples TRBV7-9 to TRBJ1-1; unclear D gene. Germline CDR1 and CDR2: SEHNR and FQNEAQ (reference sequence). The CDR3 spans 14 residues. Trimming removed 1 base at V and 1 base at J, with 7 bases between. The CDR3 spells CASSLGARNTEAFF. CDR3 bases: TGTGCCAGCAGCTTAGGGGCCCGGAACACTGAAGCTTTCTTT.

The CDR3 loop reads CASSQVWRGPKNQPQHF. CDR3 DNA sequence: TGCGCCAGCAGCCAAGTGTGGAGGGGACCAAAAAATCAGCCCCAGCATTTT. The chain has TRBV4-1 and TRBJ1-5, with D perhaps TRBD1 (5 bases). CDR3 length: 17 amino acids. Germline V CDR1 and CDR2: MGHRA, YSYEKL. With 1 base removed from V and 4 bases from J, the gap between germline ends came to 17 bases.

The rearrangement uses TRBV6-4 and TRBJ1-2, with no clear D. The V gene lost 0 bases and the J gene lost 6 bases, with 8 bases spanning the gap. The CDR3 runs 13 residues. Germline assignment: CDR1 MRHNA and CDR2 SNTAGT. CDR3 in DNA: TGTGCCAGCAGTGACTCGGGCACCCATGGCTACACCTTC. Its translation: CASSDSGTHGYTF.

The rearrangement links TRBV5-4 to TRBJ1-1, with 7 positions matching TRBD1. CDR1 and CDR2 from the germline V gene are SGHNT and YYREEE (reference sequence). The V gene end was trimmed by 4 bases and the J gene end by 1 base; junction bases not matched to a gene: 4. The CDR3 spans 14 residues. The CDR3 region is CASSLRDRNTEAFF. CDR3 coding DNA: TGTGCCAGCAGCCTCCGGGACAGGAACACTGAAGCTTTCTTT.

The gene calls are TRBV24-1 and TRBJ2-6, with TRBD1 matching over 10 bases. The length of the CDR3 is 16 residues. Germline CDR1 and CDR2: KGHDR and SFDVKD. Losses at the gene ends were 9 bases for V and 0 bases for J; bases not matched to a gene: 4. The DNA of the CDR3 is TGTGCCACCGGGACAGGGGCAGTCTCTGGGGCCAACGTCCTGACTTTC. Encoded protein: CATGTGAVSGANVLTF.

This clone was seen more than once but under ten times. The chain uses TRBV24-1 and TRBJ2-1; TRBD1 agrees at 12 bases. J was trimmed by 6 bases and V by 5 bases; bases with no gene match: 4. Per germline, CDR1 KGHDR and CDR2 SFDVKD. The CDR3 sequence is 15 residues long. The CDR3 bases are TGTGCCACCAGTGCGGGACAGGGGGCCAGCAATGAGCAGTTCTTC. This sequence encodes CATSAGQGASNEQFF.

This clone was picked up a small number of times. CDR3 sequence (DNA): TGTGCCAGCAGTAAAACAGGGCTTTCACCCCTCCACTTT. Its protein product is CASSKTGLSPLHF. The chain is built from TRBV6-5 and TRBJ1-6, with a weak D call TRBD1 (6 bases). From germline, CDR1 is MNHEY and CDR2 SVGAGI. CDR3 length: 13 residues. V was clipped by 5 bases and J by 9 bases, with 11 bases between them.

The chain joins TRBV3-1 (or the pseudogene TRBV3-2) to TRBJ2-1; weak D call: TRBD2 (5 bases). The V end lost 0 bases, the J end lost 0 bases, and 6 bases lay between the germline ends. The CDR3 is 15 residues long. From germline, CDR1 is LGHDT and CDR2 YNNKEL (reference sequence). The CDR3 bases are TGTGCCAGCAGCCAAGATGGGAGCTCCTACAATGAGCAGTTCTTC. Translated: CASSQDGSSYNEQFF.

The genes are TRBV11-3 and TRBJ2-1, with 7 bases lining up with TRBD1. V dropped 6 bases and J dropped 8; count of bases not matched to a gene: 7. Germline V lookup: CDR1 SGHNT, CDR2 YENEEA. The CDR3 is 13 residues long. The CDR3 sequence: CASSGTEEDEQFF. The CDR3 DNA reads as TGTGCCAGCAGTGGGACAGAGGAGGATGAGCAGTTCTTC.

This chain links TRBV11-2 with TRBJ2-2, with 9 bases fitting TRBD1. The V segment lost 7 bases and the J segment 6 bases; nucleotides outside the gene matches: 6. This CDR3 comprises 14 residues. Germline assignment: CDR1 SGHAT and CDR2 FQNNGV. CDR3 nucleotides: TGTGCCAGCATGCGGGACAGGGTGGCCGGGGAGCTGTTTTTT. Translation gives CASMRDRVAGELFF.

This sequence joins TRBV6-5 and TRBJ2-5; 8 bases fit TRBD2. Germline CDR1 MNHEY, CDR2 SVGAGI. Trimming cost V 0 bases and J 7 bases; bases outside gene matches: 10. There are 16 residues in the CDR3. CDR3 nucleotides: TGTGCCAGCAGTTACTCGGGCGGGGGCCGGGAGGGGACCCAGTACTTC. It translates to CASSYSGGGREGTQYF.

The chain joins TRBV6-5 to TRBJ2-7; D is possibly TRBD2 (5 bases). The V end was cut by 2 bases, the J end by 5 bases, with 13 bases between. Germline CDR1 MNHEY, CDR2 SVGAGI. The CDR3 totals 14 residues. CDR3 nucleotides: TGTGCCAGCAGTTACATGGGGAGTAGGGACGAGCAGTACTTC. Translating gives CASSYMGSRDEQYF.

This rearrangement joins TRBV7-9 to TRBJ2-1, with D perhaps matching TRBD1 (6 bases). Germline values: CDR1 SEHNR, CDR2 FQNEAQ (reference sequence). The V end was cut by 3 bases, the J end by 1 base, with 13 bases between. The CDR3 loop spans 16 amino acids. The CDR3 reads CASSFYRDWSYNEQFF. CDR3 DNA sequence: TGTGCCAGCAGCTTCTACAGGGATTGGTCCTACAATGAGCAGTTCTTC.

The V and J genes are TRBV5-1 and TRBJ2-7, with 8 bases identical to TRBD1. This CDR3 region has 15 residues. Germline CDR1 reads SGHRS; CDR2 reads YFSETQ. Trimming cost V 4 bases and J 5 bases; bases outside gene matches: 11. In nucleotides, the CDR3 is TGCGCCAGCAGCCTTGGTCAGGGGGCAGTCGACGAGCAGTACTTC. Amino acid sequence: CASSLGQGAVDEQYF.

This clone was found a few times. V is TRBV12-5 and J is TRBJ2-1; TRBD2 matches 9 bases. V shed 7 bases, J shed 4 bases, and the junction held 5 bases outside the gene matches. Germline lookup yields CDR1 LGHNT and CDR2 FRNRAP. CDR3 length equals 14 residues. Here the CDR3 reads CASAWAGGYNEQFF. CDR3 bases: TGTGCTAGTGCCTGGGCGGGGGGGTACAATGAGCAGTTCTTC. Full variable domain (missing parts from reference TRBV12-5 and TRBJ2-1): DARVTQTPRHKVTEMGQEVTMRCQPILGHNTVFWYRQTMMQGLELLAYFRNRAPLDDSGMPKDRFSAEMPDATLATLKIQPSEPRDSAVYFCASAWAGGYNEQFFGPGTRLTVL.